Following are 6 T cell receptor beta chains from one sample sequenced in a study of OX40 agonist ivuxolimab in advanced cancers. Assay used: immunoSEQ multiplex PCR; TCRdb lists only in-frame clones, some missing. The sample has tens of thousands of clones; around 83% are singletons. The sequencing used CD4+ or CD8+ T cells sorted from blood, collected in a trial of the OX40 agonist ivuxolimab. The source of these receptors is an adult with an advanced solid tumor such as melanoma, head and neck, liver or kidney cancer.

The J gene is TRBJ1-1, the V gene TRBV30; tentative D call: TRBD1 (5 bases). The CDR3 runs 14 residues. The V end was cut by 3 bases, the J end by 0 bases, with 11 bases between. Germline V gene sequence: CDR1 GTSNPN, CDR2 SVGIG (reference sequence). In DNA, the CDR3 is TGTGCCTGGAGACCGGGACCGCTGAACACTGAAGCTTTCTTT. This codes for CAWRPGPLNTEAFF.

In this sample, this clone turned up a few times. CDR3 nucleotides: TGTGCCAGCAGCTACGCCGGGGACAGGGGATTTCAGCCCCAGCATTTT. The encoded protein is CASSYAGDRGFQPQHF. The chain employs TRBV6-8 and TRBJ1-5, with 10 positions matching TRBD1. V lost 6 bases to trimming and J lost 6 bases; unmatched junction nucleotides: 11. Germline V gene lookup returns CDR1 MNHGY and CDR2 SAAAGT. The CDR3 loop spans 16 amino acids.

Here the CDR3 reads CASSQEKREASQQFF. CDR3 DNA: TGCGCCAGCAGCCAAGAAAAGCGGGAGGCCTCTCAACAGTTCTTC. The chain couples TRBV4-1 to TRBJ2-1, with TRBD2 matching over 9 bases. V was clipped by 0 bases and J by 13 bases; unmatched bases: 10. The CDR3 is 15 residues long. Germline-derived CDR1 and CDR2 are MGHRA and YSYEKL.

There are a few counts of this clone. In DNA, the CDR3 is TGTGCCAGTACCCGCGACTACACCGGGGAGCTGTTTTTT. It yields the protein CASTRDYTGELFF. The chain uses TRBV19 and TRBJ2-2, with D hard to call. The CDR3 contains 13 residues. Per germline, CDR1 LNHDA and CDR2 SQIVND (reference sequence). The germline V and J ends were trimmed by 7 bases and 3 bases, with 9 bases remaining between them.

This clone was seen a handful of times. The CDR3 DNA is TGTGCCAGTAGTAGAATCCCGGGACAGGGGAATGAGCAGTTCTTC. Encoded protein: CASSRIPGQGNEQFF. The chain uses TRBV19 and TRBJ2-1; TRBD1 matches 10 bases. Per germline, CDR1 LNHDA and CDR2 SQIVND (reference sequence). V lost 4 bases and J lost 7; bases outside the gene matches: 7. The CDR3 length is 15 residues.

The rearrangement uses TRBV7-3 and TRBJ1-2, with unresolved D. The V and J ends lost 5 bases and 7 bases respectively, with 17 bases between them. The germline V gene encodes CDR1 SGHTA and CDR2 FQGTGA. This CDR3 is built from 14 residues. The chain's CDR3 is CASSIDPTGGGYTF. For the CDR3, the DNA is TGTGCCAGCAGCATAGACCCAACCGGTGGTGGCTACACCTTC.